Presented here are 22 T cell receptor beta chains from one specimen sequenced in a study of cytomegalovirus exposure and HLA in healthy donors. The PCR employed 60 Vbeta primers together with 13 Jbeta primers. Only in-frame clones appear in the TCRdb table, and some are missing; sequencing was by immunoSEQ multiplex PCR. The table includes some 69,000 clones, 70% to 85% detected once. Source material: PBMCs. The receptors were gathered from a woman aged 30 to 39 in good health and CMV-seronegative.

CDR3 in amino acids: CATSRLGQNTGELFF. CDR3 sequence (DNA): TGTGCCACCAGCAGATTGGGACAGAACACCGGGGAGCTGTTTTTT. This chain connects TRBV15 to TRBJ2-2; a weak D match, TRBD1 (6 bases). The V end was cut by 2 bases, the J end by 1 base, with 8 bases between. This CDR3 is 15 amino acids long. The germline V gene encodes CDR1 LNHNV and CDR2 YYDKDF (reference sequence).

This clone was seen once. In nucleotides, the CDR3 is TGCGCCAGCGGGTTTGGACTCGTTCAAGGGGGTTACTATGGCTACACCTTC. Translated: CASGFGLVQGGYYGYTF. The gene calls are TRBV5-1 and TRBJ1-2, with D possibly TRBD1 on 6 matching bases. This CDR3 has 17 residues. V shed 7 bases and J shed 3 bases, with 25 bases lying between them. Germline assignment: CDR1 SGHRS and CDR2 YFSETQ.

The rearrangement links TRBV30 to TRBJ1-1; tentative D call: TRBD1 (6 bases). The germline V gene has CDR1 GTSNPN and CDR2 SVGIG (reference sequence). V lost 3 bases and J lost 8, with 19 bases in between. The CDR3 is 14 amino acids. The CDR3: CAWRGDNDFMEAFF. CDR3 DNA sequence: TGTGCCTGGAGGGGGGACAACGACTTTATGGAAGCTTTCTTT.

This chain links TRBV5-8 with TRBJ1-5; 11 nucleotides agree with TRBD1. This CDR3 region has 15 residues. CDR1 SGHTS and CDR2 YDEGEE come from the germline V gene. The trim removed 0 bases at V and 7 bases at J, leaving 3 bases unmatched. The CDR3 region has the DNA TGTGCCAGCAGCTTGGGGACAGGGGGCGTGCAGCCCCAGCATTTT. It is translated as CASSLGTGGVQPQHF.

The chain employs TRBV2 and TRBJ2-1; TRBD2 agrees at 12 bases. V lost 6 bases to trimming and J lost 0 bases; unmatched junction nucleotides: 3. The CDR3 loop spans 16 amino acids. The germline V gene has CDR1 SNHLY and CDR2 FYNNEI. The CDR3 loop reads CASSGGLAGSYNEQFF. The CDR3 nucleotides are TGTGCCAGCAGCGGGGGACTAGCGGGCTCCTACAATGAGCAGTTCTTC. Complete variable domain (other parts from reference TRBV2 and TRBJ2-1): EPEVTQTPSHQVTQMGQEVILRCVPISNHLYFYWYRQILGQKVEFLVSFYNNEISEKSEIFDDQFSVERPDGSNFTLKIRSTKLEDSAMYFCASSGGLAGSYNEQFFGPGTRLTVL.

The rearrangement links TRBV19 to TRBJ2-7; 8 bases map to TRBD2. CDR1 and CDR2 from the germline V gene are LNHDA and SQIVND (reference sequence). With V trimmed by 2 bases and J by 3 bases, 0 bases remained unmatched. CDR3 length: 13 residues. The CDR3, as DNA: TGTGCCAGTAGTATAACTAGCGGCTACGAGCAGTACTTC. Translation gives CASSITSGYEQYF.

The genes are TRBV28 and TRBJ1-3; D possibly corresponds to TRBD1 (5 bases). The germline gives CDR1 MDHEN, CDR2 SYDVKM. The V and J ends lost 4 bases and 0 bases respectively, with 13 bases between them. The CDR3 consists of 16 residues. The CDR3 DNA reads TGTGCCAGCAGTTCCACAACAGGTCGCTCTGGAAACACCATATATTTT. Protein sequence: CASSSTTGRSGNTIYF.

This clone turned up a few times. The gene calls are TRBV19 and TRBJ2-3; 13 bases align to TRBD2. V was pared by 6 bases and J by 5 bases, with 5 bases of the junction left unmatched. Germline V gives CDR1 LNHDA, CDR2 SQIVND (reference sequence). The CDR3 is 15 residues long. As DNA, the CDR3 is TGTGCCAGTAGCCGGACTAGCGGGAGTGGAGATACGCAGTATTTT. Its translation is CASSRTSGSGDTQYF.

The chain links TRBV19 to TRBJ1-5; D perhaps matches TRBD1 (5 bases). The germline V and J ends were trimmed by 4 bases and 3 bases, with 13 bases remaining between them. The CDR3 contains 15 residues. CDR1 is LNHDA and CDR2 is SQIVND in the germline V gene (reference sequence). This CDR3 is CASSNGQGFNQPQHF. CDR3 coding DNA: TGTGCCAGTAGTAATGGGCAGGGCTTCAATCAGCCCCAGCATTTT.

The rearrangement joins TRBV6-1 to TRBJ1-5, with TRBD1 matching over 7 bases. The CDR3 is 16 amino acids. V lost 3 bases and J lost 6; bases outside the gene matches: 11. Germline V CDR1 and CDR2: MNHNS, SASEGT. The CDR3, as DNA: TGTGCCAGCAGTGATCCCGCTGACAGGGCGAGTCAGCCCCAGCATTTT. Amino acids: CASSDPADRASQPQHF.

The CDR3 protein is CASSYGDSYEQYV. The DNA of the CDR3 is TGTGCCAGCAGTTACGGGGACTCCTACGAGCAGTACGTC. The V gene is TRBV6-6, the J gene TRBJ2-7, with unresolved D. This CDR3 contains 13 residues. V was trimmed by 2 bases and J by 0 bases, leaving 5 bases between them. Germline V lookup: CDR1 MNHNY, CDR2 SVGAGI (reference sequence).

J is TRBJ1-5 and V is TRBV19; D ambiguous. The CDR3 is made up of 15 amino acids. The V end lost 3 bases, the J end lost 2 bases, and 11 bases lay between the germline ends. Germline CDR1 reads LNHDA; CDR2 reads SQIVND (reference sequence). The CDR3 spells CASSIGGCCNQPQHF. The CDR3 bases are TGTGCCAGTAGTATCGGAGGATGTTGCAATCAGCCCCAGCATTTT.

The V call is TRBV4-3, the J call TRBJ2-5; 9 positions match TRBD1. J gave up 0 bases and V 2 bases, and 4 bases lay outside the gene matches. Germline V gene data show CDR1 as LGHNA and CDR2 as YSLEER. There are 16 residues in the CDR3. The CDR3 DNA follows: TGCGCCAGCAGCCAAAAACAGGGGGCGTACCAAGAGACCCAGTACTTC. Translation: CASSQKQGAYQETQYF.

The chain links TRBV4-2 to TRBJ1-2, with D hard to call. Germline V gene lookup returns CDR1 LGHNA and CDR2 YNFKEQ. V was cut by 2 bases and J by 5 bases, with 15 bases left in between. CDR3 length equals 15 residues. The CDR3 DNA reads as TGTGCCAGCAGCCAACCCAGTAGACCGGAGTATGGCTACACCTTC. Amino acids: CASSQPSRPEYGYTF.

In this sample, this clone turned up a few times. This chain links TRBV27 with TRBJ1-1; possibly TRBD1 for D (5 bases). From germline, CDR1 is MNHEY and CDR2 SMNVEV (reference sequence). The CDR3 length is 17 residues. The ends were cut back, 2 bases at V and 0 bases at J, with 16 bases in the middle. The CDR3 DNA sequence: TGTGCCAGCAGTTTAAGCGTAGCTAACAGGTTGAACACTGAAGCTTTCTTT. The encoded protein is CASSLSVANRLNTEAFF.

The chain carries TRBV10-1 and TRBJ1-5; tentatively, D is TRBD1 (6 bases). V was clipped by 2 bases and J by 5 bases, with 13 bases between them. The CDR3 is made up of 15 amino acids. Looked up from germline, CDR1 is WNHNN and CDR2 is SYGVQD (reference sequence). Written as DNA, the CDR3 is TGCGCCAGCAGTGAGAGTCCCGGACAGCATCAGCCCCAGCATTTT. It codes for CASSESPGQHQPQHF.

Here the CDR3 reads CASGLERGSSEQFF. CDR3 DNA sequence: TGTGCTAGTGGTTTGGAGCGGGGTAGTTCTGAGCAGTTCTTC. This sequence joins TRBV12-5 and TRBJ2-1; TRBD2 aligns across 7 bases. V lost 1 base, J lost 9 bases, and 6 bases stayed unmatched. This CDR3 is 14 amino acids long. The germline V gene encodes CDR1 LGHNT and CDR2 FRNRAP. The full variable domain, in which reference TRBV12-5 and TRBJ2-1 provide the parts outside the CDR3, is DARVTQTPRHKVTEMGQEVTMRCQPILGHNTVFWYRQTMMQGLELLAYFRNRAPLDDSGMPKDRFSAEMPDATLATLKIQPSEPRDSAVYFCASGLERGSSEQFFGPGTRLTVL.

The genes are TRBV18 and TRBJ2-7; 14 bases agree with TRBD2. Trimming at V came to 1 base and at J to 6 bases, leaving 2 bases not matched to a gene. This CDR3 contains 15 residues. CDR1 is KGHSH and CDR2 is LQKENI in the germline V gene. Here the CDR3 DNA reads TGTGCCAGCTCACCACAAGGACTAGCGGGAGGCGAGCAGTACGTC. It translates to CASSPQGLAGGEQYV.

This clone showed up just a few times. This chain links TRBV30 with TRBJ2-3; 7 bases are a match to TRBD2. The CDR3 loop spans 13 amino acids. With 4 bases clipped from V and 4 bases from J, the junction kept 5 bases outside the gene matches. Germline CDR1 GTSNPN, CDR2 SVGIG (reference sequence). The CDR3 DNA sequence: TGTGCCTGGACGGCGGGGGTGTCAGATACGCAGTATTTT. It yields the protein CAWTAGVSDTQYF.

The rearrangement links TRBV9 to TRBJ2-1; 13 nucleotides align to TRBD2. The V gene end was trimmed by 0 bases and the J gene end by 8 bases; junction bases not matched to a gene: 2. The CDR3 length is 15 residues. Per the germline V gene, CDR1 is SGDLS and CDR2 is YYNGEE. CDR3 sequence (DNA): TGTGCCAGCAGCGTAGGGACTAGCGGGAGTGATGAGCAGTTCTTC. Translation: CASSVGTSGSDEQFF.

The chain recombines TRBV2 with TRBJ2-2, with 7 bases matching TRBD1. The CDR3 length is 15 residues. From germline, CDR1 is SNHLY and CDR2 FYNNEI. Germline trimming cut 6 bases from V and 2 bases from J; bases unmatched to any gene: 6. CDR3 amino acids: CASRAGTANTGELFF. The DNA for the CDR3 is TGTGCCAGCAGGGCCGGGACAGCCAACACCGGGGAGCTGTTTTTT. Looking up the rest from reference TRBV2 and TRBJ2-2 gives the full variable domain: EPEVTQTPSHQVTQMGQEVILRCVPISNHLYFYWYRQILGQKVEFLVSFYNNEISEKSEIFDDQFSVERPDGSNFTLKIRSTKLEDSAMYFCASRAGTANTGELFFGEGSRLTVL.

This clone was counted once. This chain uses TRBV10-3 with TRBJ2-1; TRBD2 aligns across 10 bases. CDR1 and CDR2 from the germline V gene are ENHRY and SYGVKD. This CDR3 is 15 amino acids long. Trimming at V came to 3 bases and at J to 3 bases, leaving 2 bases not matched to a gene. CDR3 DNA sequence: TGTGCCATCAGTGATCTAGCGGGGGACTACAATGAGCAGTTCTTC. Its translation is CAISDLAGDYNEQFF.